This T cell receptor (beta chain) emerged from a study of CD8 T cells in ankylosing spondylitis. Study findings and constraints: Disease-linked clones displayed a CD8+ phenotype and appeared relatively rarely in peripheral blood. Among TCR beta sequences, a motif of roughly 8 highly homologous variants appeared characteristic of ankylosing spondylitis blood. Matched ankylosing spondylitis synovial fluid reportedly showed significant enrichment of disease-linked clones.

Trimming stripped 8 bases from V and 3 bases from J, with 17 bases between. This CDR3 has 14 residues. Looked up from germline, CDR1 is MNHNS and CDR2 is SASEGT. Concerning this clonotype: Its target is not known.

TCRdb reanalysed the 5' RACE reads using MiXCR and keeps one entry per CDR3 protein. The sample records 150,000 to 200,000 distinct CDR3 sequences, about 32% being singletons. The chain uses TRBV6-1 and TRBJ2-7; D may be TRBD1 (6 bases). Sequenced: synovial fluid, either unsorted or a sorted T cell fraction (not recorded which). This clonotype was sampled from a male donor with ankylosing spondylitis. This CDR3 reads CASGRQGGVYEQYF. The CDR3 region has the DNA TGTGCCAGCGGAAGGCAAGGGGGAGTCTACGAGCAGTACTTC.